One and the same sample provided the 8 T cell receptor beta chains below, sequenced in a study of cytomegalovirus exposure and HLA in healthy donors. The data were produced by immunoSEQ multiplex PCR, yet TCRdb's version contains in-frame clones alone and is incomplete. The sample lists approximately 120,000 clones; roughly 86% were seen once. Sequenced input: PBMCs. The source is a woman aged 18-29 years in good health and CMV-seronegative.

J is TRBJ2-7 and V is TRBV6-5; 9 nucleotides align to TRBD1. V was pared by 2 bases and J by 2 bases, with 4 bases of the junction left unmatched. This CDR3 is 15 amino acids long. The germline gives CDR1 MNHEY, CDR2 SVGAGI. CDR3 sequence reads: CASSYTGQGAYEQYF. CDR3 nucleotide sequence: TGTGCCAGCAGTTACACGGGACAGGGAGCCTACGAGCAGTACTTC.

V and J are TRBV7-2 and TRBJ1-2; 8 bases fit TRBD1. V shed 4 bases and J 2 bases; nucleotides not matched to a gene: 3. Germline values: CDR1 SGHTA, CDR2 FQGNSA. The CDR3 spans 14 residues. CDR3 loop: CASSSTGVNYGYTF. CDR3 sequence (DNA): TGTGCCAGCAGCTCGACAGGGGTCAACTATGGCTACACCTTC.

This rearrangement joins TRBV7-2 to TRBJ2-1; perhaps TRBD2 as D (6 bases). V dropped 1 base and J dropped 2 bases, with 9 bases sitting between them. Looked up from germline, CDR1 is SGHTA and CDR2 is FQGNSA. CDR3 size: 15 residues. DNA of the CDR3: TGTGCCAGCAGCTTAGGACTAGTGGCCTACAATGAGCAGTTCTTC. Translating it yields CASSLGLVAYNEQFF.

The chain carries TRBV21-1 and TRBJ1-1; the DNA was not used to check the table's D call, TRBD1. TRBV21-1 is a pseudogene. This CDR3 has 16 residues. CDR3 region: CASSNGYSFENTEAFF. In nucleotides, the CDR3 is TGTGCCAGCAGCAATGGTTACAGCTTTGAAAACACTGAAGCTTTCTTT.

The CDR3 loop reads CASSLRLAGVAQYF. Written as DNA, the CDR3 is TGTGCCAGCAGCTTGAGGCTAGCGGGAGTGGCGCAGTACTTC. The V and J genes are TRBV7-2 and TRBJ2-7; 10 bases agree with TRBD2. The CDR3 has 14 amino acids. Germline CDR1 is SGHTA and CDR2 is FQGNSA. V shed 3 bases and J 9 bases; nucleotides not matched to a gene: 8. The full variable domain, rest sourced from reference TRBV7-2 and TRBJ2-7, is GAGVSQSPSNKVTEKGKDVELRCDPISGHTALYWYRQSLGQGLEFLIYFQGNSAPDKSGLPSDRFSAERTGGSVSTLTIQRTQQEDSAVYLCASSLRLAGVAQYFGPGTRLTVT.

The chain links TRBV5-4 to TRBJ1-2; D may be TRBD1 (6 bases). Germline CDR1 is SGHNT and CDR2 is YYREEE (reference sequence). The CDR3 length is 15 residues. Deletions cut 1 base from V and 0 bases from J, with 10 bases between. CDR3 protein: CASSLSAGANYGYTF. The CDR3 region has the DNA TGTGCCAGCAGCTTGTCGGCAGGGGCTAACTATGGCTACACCTTC.

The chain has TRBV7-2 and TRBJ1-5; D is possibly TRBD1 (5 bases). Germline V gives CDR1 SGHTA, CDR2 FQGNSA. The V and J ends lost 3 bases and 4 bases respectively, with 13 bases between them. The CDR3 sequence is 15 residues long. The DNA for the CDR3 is TGTGCCAGCAGCTTCACGTGGGGGGGGAATCAGCCCCAGCATTTT. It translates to CASSFTWGGNQPQHF.

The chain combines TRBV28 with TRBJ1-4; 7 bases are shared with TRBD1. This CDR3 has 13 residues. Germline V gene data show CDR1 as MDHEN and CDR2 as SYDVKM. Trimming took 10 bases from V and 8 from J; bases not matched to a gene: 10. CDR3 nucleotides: TGTGCCATAACAGGGGTAAGGGGCGAAAAACTGTTTTTT. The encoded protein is CAITGVRGEKLFF.